The subject of this entry is one TCR beta chain. Trimming removed 0 bases at V and 11 bases at J, with 15 bases between. Germline assignment: CDR1 SGHRS and CDR2 YFSETQ. The CDR3 totals 15 residues. These data originate in a study of blood T cell repertoires in COVID-19. Across the whole study: From T cells, B-cell-depleted T cells, or PBMCs came the material, which was cDNA or gDNA.

Method: immunoSEQ multiplex PCR; TCRdb's copy keeps in-frame clones and lacks some. This table has around 170,000 clones, about 86% appearing once. The source is a man aged 25-45 years with active or convalescent COVID-19. This chain connects TRBV5-1 to TRBJ1-6; D perhaps matches TRBD1 (5 bases). What was sequenced was peripheral blood. The CDR3 coding sequence is TGCGCCAGCAGCTTGGACCAGGGAGGGAAGACACCCCTCCACTTT. Translated, it gives CASSLDQGGKTPLHF.